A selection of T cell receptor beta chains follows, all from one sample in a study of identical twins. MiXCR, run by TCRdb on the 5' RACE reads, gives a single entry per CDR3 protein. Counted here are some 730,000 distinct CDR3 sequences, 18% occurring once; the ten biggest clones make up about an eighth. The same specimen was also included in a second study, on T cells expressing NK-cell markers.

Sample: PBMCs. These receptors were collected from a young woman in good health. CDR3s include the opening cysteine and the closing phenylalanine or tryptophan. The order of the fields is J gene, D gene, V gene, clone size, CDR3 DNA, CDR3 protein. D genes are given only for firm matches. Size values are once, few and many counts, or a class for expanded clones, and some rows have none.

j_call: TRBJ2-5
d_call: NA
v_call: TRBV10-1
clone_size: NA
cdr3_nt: TGCGCCAGCAGTGAGTCCGCAGGGAAGCCCCCAGAGACCCAGTACTTC
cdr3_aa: CASSESAGKPPETQYF

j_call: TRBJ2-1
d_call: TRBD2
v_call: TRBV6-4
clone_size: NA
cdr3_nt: TGTGCCAGCAGTCGCGCGGGAGGGACCTACAATGAGCAGTTCTTC
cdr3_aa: CASSRAGGTYNEQFF

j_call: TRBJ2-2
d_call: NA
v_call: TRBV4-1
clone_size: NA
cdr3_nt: TGCGCCAGCAGCCAAGACAGGGAAGGGGCCGGGGAGCTGTTTTTT
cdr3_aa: CASSQDREGAGELFF

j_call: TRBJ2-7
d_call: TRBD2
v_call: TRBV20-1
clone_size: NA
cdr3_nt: TGCAGTGCTAGTGGAACTAGCGGGACCTACGAGCAGTACTTC
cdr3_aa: CSASGTSGTYEQYF

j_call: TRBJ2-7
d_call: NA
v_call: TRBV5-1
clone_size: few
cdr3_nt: TGCGCCAGCACCTCTCAATCTGGCAGTACCTACGAGCAGTACTTC
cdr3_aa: CASTSQSGSTYEQYF

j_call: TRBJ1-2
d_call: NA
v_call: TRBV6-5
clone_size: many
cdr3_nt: TGTGCCAGCAGTTACCCCCGCAGTGATAGCCCACATGGCTACACCTTC
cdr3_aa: CASSYPRSDSPHGYTF

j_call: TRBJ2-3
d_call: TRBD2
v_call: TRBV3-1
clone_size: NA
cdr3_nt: TGTGCCAGCAGCCCCCGTAGCGGGAGGTCGATAGATACGCAGTATTTT
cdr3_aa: CASSPRSGRSIDTQYF

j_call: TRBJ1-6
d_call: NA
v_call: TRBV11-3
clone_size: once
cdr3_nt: TGTGCCAGCAGCTTAGGGGTAGCCGGGTCACCCCTCCACTTT
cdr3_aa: CASSLGVAGSPLHF

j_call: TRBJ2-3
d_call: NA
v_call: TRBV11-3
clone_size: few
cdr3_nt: TGTGCCAGCAGCCGCCGGTTCGGGGCAGATACGCAGTATTTT
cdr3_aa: CASSRRFGADTQYF

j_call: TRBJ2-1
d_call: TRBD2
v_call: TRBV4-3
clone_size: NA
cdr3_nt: TGCGCCAGCAGCCGCTCCCGAGGGAGACTAGCGACACCTGAGCAGTTCTTC
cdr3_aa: CASSRSRGRLATPEQFF

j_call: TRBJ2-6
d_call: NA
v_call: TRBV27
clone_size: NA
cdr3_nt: TGTGCCAGCAGAGATACGGGACTGCGCTCTGGGGCCAACGTCCTGACTTTC
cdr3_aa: CASRDTGLRSGANVLTF

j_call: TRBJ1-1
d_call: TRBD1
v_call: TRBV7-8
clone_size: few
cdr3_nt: TGTGCCAGCAGCAACTTCGCCGGGACAGGGAGGTACACTGAAGCTTTCTTT
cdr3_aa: CASSNFAGTGRYTEAFF

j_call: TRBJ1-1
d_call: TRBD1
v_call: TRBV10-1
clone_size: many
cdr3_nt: TGCGCCAGCAGTCGACAGGGGAGCACTGAAGCTTTCTTT
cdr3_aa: CASSRQGSTEAFF

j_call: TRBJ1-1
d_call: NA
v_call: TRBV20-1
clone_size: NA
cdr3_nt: TGCAGTGCTAGAGATATGACGGAAACTTTTGAAGCTTTCTTT
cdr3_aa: CSARDMTETFEAFF

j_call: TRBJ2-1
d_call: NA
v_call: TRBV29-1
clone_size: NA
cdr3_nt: TGCAGCGCGGGGACTGAAGAGCAGTTCTTC
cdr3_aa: CSAGTEEQFF

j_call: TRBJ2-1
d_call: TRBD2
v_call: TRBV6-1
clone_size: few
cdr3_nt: TGTGCCAGCAAAAGGACTAGAGTTTTCTCCTACAATGAGCAGTTCTTC
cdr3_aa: CASKRTRVFSYNEQFF

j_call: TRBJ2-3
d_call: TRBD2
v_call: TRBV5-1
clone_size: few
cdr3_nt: TGCGCCAGCAGCTTGGTCCTAGCGGGGGGGGCAGATACGCAGTATTTT
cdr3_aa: CASSLVLAGGADTQYF

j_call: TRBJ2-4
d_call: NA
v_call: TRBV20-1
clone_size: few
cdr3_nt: TGCAGTGCTTACGGCAGGGGAAACATTCAGTACTTC
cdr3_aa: CSAYGRGNIQYF

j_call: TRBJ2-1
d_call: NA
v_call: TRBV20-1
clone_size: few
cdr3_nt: TGCAGTGCTAGACGGGAGATTGAGCAGTTCTTC
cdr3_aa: CSARREIEQFF

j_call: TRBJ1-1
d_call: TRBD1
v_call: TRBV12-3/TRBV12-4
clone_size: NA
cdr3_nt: TGTGCCAGCAGTTTAAGGACAGGACGGAACACTGAAGCTTACTTT
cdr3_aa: CASSLRTGRNTEAYF

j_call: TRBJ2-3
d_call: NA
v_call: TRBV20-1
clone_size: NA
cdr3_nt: TGCAGTGCTAGGACGATCACAGATACGCAGTATTTT
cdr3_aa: CSARTITDTQYF

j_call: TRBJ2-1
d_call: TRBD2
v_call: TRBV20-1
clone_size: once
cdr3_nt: TGCAGTGCTACTCAGGCGGGGGGGTTAGGCAATGAGCAGTTCTTC
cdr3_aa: CSATQAGGLGNEQFF

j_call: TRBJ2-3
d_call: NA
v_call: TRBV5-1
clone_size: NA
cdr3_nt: TGCGCCAGCAGCTTGGACGGCACCACAGATACGCAGTATTTT
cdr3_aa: CASSLDGTTDTQYF

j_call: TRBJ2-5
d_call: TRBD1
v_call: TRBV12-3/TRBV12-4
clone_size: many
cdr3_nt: TGTGCCAGCAGCCCGACAGGGTTTGAGACCCAGTACTTC
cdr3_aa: CASSPTGFETQYF

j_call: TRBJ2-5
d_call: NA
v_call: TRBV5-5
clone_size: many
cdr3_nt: TGTGCCAGCAGCCCAGGGGAGGGGAAGACCCAGTACTTC
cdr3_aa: CASSPGEGKTQYF

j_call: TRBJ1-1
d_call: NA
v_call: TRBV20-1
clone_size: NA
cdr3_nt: TGCAGTGCTAGACCCGGGGGGAGCGGGACTGAAGCTTTCTTT
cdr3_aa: CSARPGGSGTEAFF

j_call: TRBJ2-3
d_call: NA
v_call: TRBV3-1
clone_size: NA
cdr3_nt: TGTGCCAGCAGCCATGACGGACTAGATACGCAGTATTTT
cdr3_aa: CASSHDGLDTQYF

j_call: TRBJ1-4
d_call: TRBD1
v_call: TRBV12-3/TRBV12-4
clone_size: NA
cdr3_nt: TGTGCCAGCAGCCCCAGACAGGGGAGGGGGGCTAATGAAAAACTGTTTTTT
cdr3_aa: CASSPRQGRGANEKLFF

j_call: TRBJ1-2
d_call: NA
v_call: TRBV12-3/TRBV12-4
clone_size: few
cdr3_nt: TGTGCCAGCAGTTTAGGGCAGGCCTCTAACTATGGCTACACCTTC
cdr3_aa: CASSLGQASNYGYTF

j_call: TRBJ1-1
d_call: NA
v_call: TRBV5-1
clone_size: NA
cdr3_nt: TGCGCCAGCAGCTGGGCCTCAGAAGGCACTGAAGCTTTCTTT
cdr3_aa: CASSWASEGTEAFF

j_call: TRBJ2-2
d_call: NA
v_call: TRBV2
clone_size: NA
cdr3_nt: TGTGCCAGCAGTGAAGGGGCGGGTTACGGGGAGCTGTTTTTT
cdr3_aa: CASSEGAGYGELFF

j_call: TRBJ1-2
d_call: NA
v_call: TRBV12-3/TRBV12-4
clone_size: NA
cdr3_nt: TGTGCCAGCACCTCAGGGTACTATGGCTACACCTTC
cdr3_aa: CASTSGYYGYTF

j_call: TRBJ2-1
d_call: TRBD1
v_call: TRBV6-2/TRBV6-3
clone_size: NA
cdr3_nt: TGTGCCATACAGGGGAGCTCCTACAATGAGCAGTTCTTC
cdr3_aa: CAIQGSSYNEQFF

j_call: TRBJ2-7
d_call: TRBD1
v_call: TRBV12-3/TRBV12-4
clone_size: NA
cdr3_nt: TGTGCCAGCAGTTTAGTCTCGACAGGGCGGCACGAGCAGTACTTC
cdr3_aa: CASSLVSTGRHEQYF

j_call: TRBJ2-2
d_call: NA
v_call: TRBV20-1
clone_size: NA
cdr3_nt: TGCAGTGCTAGAAGGGGACACGGGCGGAGCACCGGGGAGCTGTTTTTT
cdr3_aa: CSARRGHGRSTGELFF

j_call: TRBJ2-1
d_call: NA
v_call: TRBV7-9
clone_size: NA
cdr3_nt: TGTGCCAGCAGCTGGTCTGCGGAATACAATGAGCAGTTCTTC
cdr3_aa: CASSWSAEYNEQFF

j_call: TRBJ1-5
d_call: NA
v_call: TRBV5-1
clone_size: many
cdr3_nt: TGCGCCAGCAGCCTAGGGGGGGTTGGCAATCAGCCCCAGCATTTT
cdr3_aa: CASSLGGVGNQPQHF

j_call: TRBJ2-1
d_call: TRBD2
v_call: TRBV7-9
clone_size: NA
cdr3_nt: TGTGCCAGCAGCCCAGGACTAGCGAGAAACAATGAGCAGTTCTTC
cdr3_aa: CASSPGLARNNEQFF

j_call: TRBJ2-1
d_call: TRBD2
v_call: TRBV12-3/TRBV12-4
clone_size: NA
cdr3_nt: TGTGCCAGCAGCCTAGCGGGAGGCCTTCACTACAATGAGCAGTTCTTC
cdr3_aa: CASSLAGGLHYNEQFF

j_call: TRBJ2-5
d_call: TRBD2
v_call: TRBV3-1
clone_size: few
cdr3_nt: TGTGCCAGCAGCCAAGGGCGGGGGGGTCAAGAGACCCAGTACTTC
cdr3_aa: CASSQGRGGQETQYF

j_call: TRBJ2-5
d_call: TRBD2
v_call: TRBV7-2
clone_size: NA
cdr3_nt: TGTGCCAGCAGTAGACTAGCGGGGGGGGAGGGGACCCAGTACTTC
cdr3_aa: CASSRLAGGEGTQYF

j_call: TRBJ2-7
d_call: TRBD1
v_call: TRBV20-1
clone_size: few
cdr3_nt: TGCAGTGCGGAGAGGGACAGGGGATACGAGCAGTACTTC
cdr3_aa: CSAERDRGYEQYF

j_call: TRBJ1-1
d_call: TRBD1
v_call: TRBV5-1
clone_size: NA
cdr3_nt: TGCGCCAGCAGCTCCCGGGACAGGGACGTGGGCACTGAAGCTTTCTTT
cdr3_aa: CASSSRDRDVGTEAFF

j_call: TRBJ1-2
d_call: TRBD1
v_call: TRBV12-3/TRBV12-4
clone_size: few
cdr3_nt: TGTGCCAGCAGAGCGGACAGGGTCTATGGCTACACCTTC
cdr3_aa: CASRADRVYGYTF

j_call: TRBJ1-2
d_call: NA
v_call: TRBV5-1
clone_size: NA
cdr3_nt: TGCGCCAGCGGTGTGGACCCCTATGGCTACACCTTC
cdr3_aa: CASGVDPYGYTF

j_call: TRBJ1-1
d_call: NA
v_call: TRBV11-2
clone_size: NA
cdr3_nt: TGTGCCAGCCTACCTAGCGTCCTAGGGGAAGCTTTCTTT
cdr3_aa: CASLPSVLGEAFF